The rows below give T cell receptor beta chains drawn from one sample of a study of untreated major depressive disorder. Data came from immunoSEQ multiplex PCR; TCRdb stores just in-frame clones and leaves some out. The sample consists of approximately 20,000 clones, about 87% of them appearing once. Sequencing was performed on CD4+ T cells from PBMCs. The receptors originated from a woman in her twenties or thirties in good health. CDR3s include the opening cysteine and the closing phenylalanine or tryptophan. The D gene is left open where the match is weak. Part of the rows lack a size; the others show once, few, many or a class for expanded clones.

cdr3_aa: CASSFPRSGPPSYEQYF
cdr3_nt: TGTGCCAGCAGTTTCCCCCGTAGCGGGCCCCCCTCCTACGAGCAGTACTTC
clone_size: -
d_call: TRBD2
j_call: TRBJ2-7
v_call: TRBV6-8

cdr3_aa: CASSNILPPYF
cdr3_nt: TGTGCCAGCAGTAATATTCTCCCTCCGTACTTC
clone_size: -
d_call: -
j_call: TRBJ2-7
v_call: TRBV28

cdr3_aa: CASKQDRGSNQPQHF
cdr3_nt: TGTGCCAGTAAACAAGACAGGGGTAGCAATCAGCCCCAGCATTTT
clone_size: -
d_call: TRBD1
j_call: TRBJ1-5
v_call: TRBV19

cdr3_aa: CATSAGTGDTGELFF
cdr3_nt: TGTGCCACCAGCGCCGGGACAGGGGACACCGGGGAGCTGTTTTTT
clone_size: -
d_call: TRBD1
j_call: TRBJ2-2
v_call: TRBV15

cdr3_aa: CASSFQGGPQETQYF
cdr3_nt: TGCGCCAGCAGCTTCCAGGGGGGCCCCCAAGAGACCCAGTACTTC
clone_size: -
d_call: -
j_call: TRBJ2-5
v_call: TRBV5-1

cdr3_aa: CASSLTGLAGGRTDTQYF
cdr3_nt: TGTGCCAGCAGTTTAACAGGACTAGCGGGGGGGCGGACAGATACGCAGTATTTT
clone_size: -
d_call: TRBD2
j_call: TRBJ2-3
v_call: TRBV27

cdr3_aa: CASSPGTGTYPGNSPLHF
cdr3_nt: TGTGCCAGCTCACCTGGGACAGGGACCTATCCGGGGAATTCACCCCTCCACTTT
clone_size: -
d_call: TRBD1
j_call: TRBJ1-6
v_call: TRBV18

cdr3_aa: CASSLDRSDYEQYF
cdr3_nt: TGCGCCAGCAGCTTGGATAGGTCAGACTACGAGCAGTACTTC
clone_size: -
d_call: -
j_call: TRBJ2-7
v_call: TRBV5-1

cdr3_aa: CASSFSSTGGLNTGELFF
cdr3_nt: TGTGCTAGCAGCTTCAGCTCAACAGGGGGCTTAAACACCGGGGAGCTGTTTTTT
clone_size: -
d_call: TRBD1
j_call: TRBJ2-2
v_call: TRBV7-7

cdr3_aa: CATSRDLGGSHEKLFF
cdr3_nt: TGTGCCACCAGCAGAGATTTGGGAGGATCTCACGAAAAACTGTTTTTT
clone_size: -
d_call: -
j_call: TRBJ1-4
v_call: TRBV15

cdr3_aa: CSVTTGSYGYTF
cdr3_nt: TGCAGCGTTACTACAGGGAGCTATGGCTACACCTTC
clone_size: -
d_call: -
j_call: TRBJ1-2
v_call: TRBV29-1

cdr3_aa: CAWSGRGDYGYTF
cdr3_nt: TGTGCCTGGAGCGGCAGGGGAGACTATGGCTACACCTTC
clone_size: -
d_call: -
j_call: TRBJ1-2
v_call: TRBV30

cdr3_aa: CASIGQGNQPQHF
cdr3_nt: TGTGCCAGTATTGGGCAGGGAAATCAGCCCCAGCATTTT
clone_size: few
d_call: -
j_call: TRBJ1-5
v_call: TRBV19

cdr3_aa: CAWSVQAGNYGYTF
cdr3_nt: TGTGCCTGGAGTGTACAGGCCGGAAACTATGGCTACACCTTC
clone_size: once
d_call: -
j_call: TRBJ1-2
v_call: TRBV30

cdr3_aa: CASSYWENTEAFF
cdr3_nt: TGTGCCAGCAGTTACTGGGAGAACACTGAAGCTTTCTTT
clone_size: -
d_call: -
j_call: TRBJ1-1
v_call: TRBV6-5

cdr3_aa: CASSFRDRGTEAFF
cdr3_nt: TGTGCCAGCAGCTTCCGGGACAGGGGGACTGAAGCTTTCTTT
clone_size: -
d_call: TRBD1
j_call: TRBJ1-1
v_call: TRBV5-4

cdr3_aa: CASSLGLAGGGTDTQYF
cdr3_nt: TGTGCCAGCAGCTTGGGACTAGCGGGGGGAGGCACAGATACGCAGTATTTT
clone_size: -
d_call: TRBD2
j_call: TRBJ2-3
v_call: TRBV5-6

cdr3_aa: CASSRFSANEAFF
cdr3_nt: TGTGCCAGCAGTCGCTTCAGCGCGAATGAAGCTTTCTTT
clone_size: -
d_call: -
j_call: TRBJ1-1
v_call: TRBV6-5

cdr3_aa: CASSEASGGADTQYF
cdr3_nt: TGCGCCAGCAGCGAGGCTAGCGGGGGGGCAGATACGCAGTATTTT
clone_size: -
d_call: TRBD2
j_call: TRBJ2-3
v_call: TRBV5-1

cdr3_aa: CASSLDRSGGVETQYF
cdr3_nt: TGTGCCAGCAGCTTAGATCGAAGCGGGGGGGTTGAGACCCAGTACTTC
clone_size: -
d_call: TRBD2
j_call: TRBJ2-5
v_call: TRBV11-2

cdr3_aa: CASSLASAGATTPYEQYF
cdr3_nt: TGTGCCAGCAGCTTAGCGTCGGCAGGAGCGACCACCCCCTACGAGCAGTACTTC
clone_size: -
d_call: -
j_call: TRBJ2-7
v_call: TRBV7-2

cdr3_aa: CAISANRAGGEKLFF
cdr3_nt: TGTGCCATCAGTGCGAACAGGGCAGGCGGGGAAAAACTGTTTTTT
clone_size: -
d_call: -
j_call: TRBJ1-4
v_call: TRBV10-3

cdr3_aa: CASSKARANHYGYTF
cdr3_nt: TGTGCCAGCAGCAAAGCTAGGGCAAATCACTATGGCTACACCTTC
clone_size: -
d_call: -
j_call: TRBJ1-2
v_call: TRBV21-1

cdr3_aa: CASSLGGAYYYGYTF
cdr3_nt: TGTGCCAGCAGCTTGGGAGGGGCTTATTACTATGGCTACACCTTC
clone_size: -
d_call: -
j_call: TRBJ1-2
v_call: TRBV7-2

cdr3_aa: CASSVAGSGWGNTIYF
cdr3_nt: TGTGCCAGCAGCGTAGCGGGCAGCGGGTGGGGAAACACCATATATTTT
clone_size: few
d_call: -
j_call: TRBJ1-3
v_call: TRBV9

cdr3_aa: CASSQDPGVWNNEQFF
cdr3_nt: TGCGCCAGCAGCCAAGATCCCGGGGTGTGGAACAATGAGCAGTTCTTC
clone_size: -
d_call: -
j_call: TRBJ2-1
v_call: TRBV4-3

cdr3_aa: CASSLVGQGREQYF
cdr3_nt: TGTGCCAGCAGTTTAGTCGGACAGGGGCGAGAGCAGTACTTC
clone_size: -
d_call: TRBD1
j_call: TRBJ2-7
v_call: TRBV27

cdr3_aa: CASSSSYGVYEQYF
cdr3_nt: TGTGCCAGCAGCTCCTCTTACGGGGTCTACGAGCAGTACTTC
clone_size: -
d_call: -
j_call: TRBJ2-7
v_call: TRBV11-2

cdr3_aa: CASSIAAGSGTGYTF
cdr3_nt: TGTGCCAGTAGTATAGCAGCAGGGAGCGGAACCGGCTACACCTTC
clone_size: -
d_call: -
j_call: TRBJ1-2
v_call: TRBV19

cdr3_aa: CASSLAGAFTEAFF
cdr3_nt: TGTGCCAGCAGTTTGGCTGGGGCCTTCACTGAAGCTTTCTTT
clone_size: -
d_call: -
j_call: TRBJ1-1
v_call: TRBV27

cdr3_aa: CASSSDYRRREQYF
cdr3_nt: TGTGCCAGCAGCTCCGATTACAGGCGGCGCGAGCAGTACTTC
clone_size: few
d_call: -
j_call: TRBJ2-7
v_call: TRBV7-8

cdr3_aa: CASSGVTYTEAFF
cdr3_nt: TGTGCCAGCAGTGGGGTAACTTACACTGAAGCTTTCTTT
clone_size: -
d_call: -
j_call: TRBJ1-1
v_call: TRBV27

cdr3_aa: CASSLQGVRYGYTF
cdr3_nt: TGTGCCAGCAGCTTGCAGGGGGTTAGGTATGGCTACACCTTC
clone_size: -
d_call: TRBD1
j_call: TRBJ1-2
v_call: TRBV5-6

cdr3_aa: CASSWGAQGSQHF
cdr3_nt: TGTGCCAGCAGTTGGGGGGCCCAGGGGTCCCAGCATTTT
clone_size: -
d_call: -
j_call: TRBJ1-5
v_call: TRBV27